This T cell receptor (beta chain) emerged from a study of blood T cell repertoires in COVID-19. About the study: The origin of the acute and convalescent COVID-19 samples was the United States, Italy and Spain. Sources were T cells, B-cell-depleted T cells, or PBMCs; the material itself was cDNA or gDNA.

Per the authors' pipeline: Scientists estimated how many nucleated cells there were by amplifying reference gene primers. This table comes from immunoSEQ multiplex PCR, and its TCRdb copy is limited to in-frame clones, with some not included. The V and J calls and the clone size are those of that table, but D and trimming were determined from the DNA. Here the sample spans about 170,000 clones, approximately 85% being singletons. V was pared by 5 bases and J by 1 base, with 11 bases between. The CDR3 is 14 residues long. Germline CDR1 and CDR2: MNHEY and SMNVEV (reference sequence). Sequenced: peripheral blood. The sequence derives from a man aged 55 to 69 who had recovered from COVID-19. The chain joins TRBV27 to TRBJ1-2, with D hard to call. The CDR3 DNA sequence: TGTGCCAGCAGTAGCTCCGGGTATAACTATGGCTACACCTTC. Translating gives CASSSSGYNYGYTF.